A single sample gave rise to the 16 T cell receptor beta chains below, sequenced in a study of T cells in Graves' hyperthyroidism and ophthalmopathy (dated by TCRdb to 2018 to 2020). The library was produced with multiplex PCR. Sequencing was performed on an Illumina HiSeq 2000. The TCR beta CDR3 regions were amplified from the RNA transcripts. For the first round of RT-PCR on the TCR CDR3, the HTBI primer set was used together with the Qiagen OneStep RT-PCR kit. The public sequencing data were trimmed at Q25 with fastp and processed into clonotypes with MiXCR by TCRdb, which kept only in-frame beta chains. For every CDR3 protein sequence, its rows merge into one entry that carries the most common genes and DNA. The sample table shows a few hundred thousand distinct CDR3 sequences, and around a quarter are seen once. The top ten clones comprise about 70% of the sample. Input material: blood. These receptors were taken from a man aged 50-60 years with Graves' hyperthyroidism.

The V gene is TRBV2, the J gene TRBJ2-7, with 8 bases matching TRBD1. Germline V gene lookup returns CDR1 SNHLY and CDR2 FYNNEI. After removal of 5 bases from V and 2 bases from J, the junction contained 11 bases not matched to a gene. The CDR3 is 16 amino acids. CDR3 protein: CASSQDRAANTYEQYF. In DNA form, the CDR3 reads TGTGCCAGCAGTCAGGACAGGGCCGCAAACACCTACGAGCAGTACTTC.

This clonotype was seen more than once but under ten times. The chain combines TRBV5-1 with TRBJ2-5, with 9 nucleotides matching TRBD1. This CDR3 has 14 amino acids. Germline assignment: CDR1 SGHRS and CDR2 YFSETQ. Unmatched junction bases numbered 8, after V lost 6 bases and J lost 5 bases. The CDR3 sequence is CASTQTGGYETQYF. In DNA, the CDR3 is TGCGCCAGCACGCAGACAGGGGGATACGAGACCCAGTACTTC.

The table lists this clonotype with many counts. V and J are TRBV6-1 and TRBJ1-1; no definite D call. V lost 6 bases to trimming and J lost 5 bases, with 7 bases between them. The CDR3 runs 11 residues. CDR1 is MNHNS and CDR2 is SASEGT in the germline V gene. The CDR3 nucleotides are TGTGCCAGCAGATTACGGACTGAAGCTTTCTTT. Translated, it gives CASRLRTEAFF.

This clonotype was seen many times. The V call is TRBV3-1, the J call TRBJ1-2; D may be TRBD1 (5 bases). Germline-derived CDR1 and CDR2 are LGHDT and YNNKEL (reference sequence). V lost 2 bases to trimming and J lost 2 bases, with 15 bases between them. This CDR3 has 16 residues. DNA for the CDR3: TGTGCCAGCAGCCAAAATGGGGACCGGGCCAACTATGGCTACACCTTC. This gives the protein CASSQNGDRANYGYTF.

V gene TRBV24-1 combines with J gene TRBJ1-5; the D is unclear. Germline V CDR1 and CDR2: KGHDR, SFDVKD. Deletions cut 3 bases from V and 2 bases from J, with 10 bases between. This CDR3 is 15 amino acids long. The DNA for the CDR3 is TGTGCCACCAGTGATGTTAAGAATGGCAATCAGCCCCAGCATTTT. It encodes CATSDVKNGNQPQHF.

This chain joins TRBV6-2 or TRBV6-3 and TRBJ2-1, with 13 nucleotides matching TRBD2. CDR1 MNHEY and CDR2 SVGEGT come from the germline V gene. There are 15 residues in the CDR3. The V gene end was trimmed by 2 bases and the J gene end by 10 bases; junction bases not matched to a gene: 5. The CDR3 DNA reads as TGTGCCAGCAGTTACCCCGGACTAGCGGGAGTAGAGCAGTTCTTC. This sequence encodes CASSYPGLAGVEQFF.

V and J are TRBV2 and TRBJ1-6, with 7 nucleotides matching TRBD1. The trim removed 2 bases at V and 8 bases at J, leaving 12 bases unmatched. This CDR3 spans 17 amino acids. Germline CDR1 SNHLY, CDR2 FYNNEI. The CDR3 bases are TGTGCCAGCAGTGAAAGCCGGGGCCGAGGGGGCTATTCACCCCTCCACTTT. Translating gives CASSESRGRGGYSPLHF.

This clonotype was counted only a few times. This sequence joins TRBV6-5 and TRBJ2-7, with 8 bases aligning to TRBD1. CDR3 length: 15 amino acids. The junction had 8 bases not matched to a gene; V was cut back by 2 bases and J by 5 bases. The germline gives CDR1 MNHEY, CDR2 SVGAGI. CDR3 sequence: CASSYTGQGTDEQYF. CDR3 DNA: TGTGCCAGCAGTTACACTGGACAGGGAACCGACGAGCAGTACTTC.

The chain joins TRBV19 to TRBJ2-5; D not certain. The CDR3 has 12 amino acids. Germline V gene lookup returns CDR1 LNHDA and CDR2 SQIVND (reference sequence). Trimming removed 0 bases at V and 7 bases at J, with 6 bases between. The CDR3 DNA sequence: TGTGCCAGTAGTATAGATTCGAGGACCCAGTACTTC. It specifies CASSIDSRTQYF.

This chain uses TRBV7-9 with TRBJ2-7, with D unresolved. Germline V gene lookup returns CDR1 SEHNR and CDR2 FQNEAQ (reference sequence). The V end was cut by 1 base, the J end by 2 bases, with 6 bases between. This CDR3 has 13 residues. CDR3 DNA: TGTGCCAGCAGCTTAGTGGAAGCCTACGAGCAGTACTTC. It translates to CASSLVEAYEQYF. Variable domain in full (rest from reference TRBV7-9 and TRBJ2-7): DTGVSQNPRHKITKRGQNVTFRCDPISEHNRLYWYRQTLGQGPEFLTYFQNEAQLEKSRLLSDRFSAERPKGSFSTLEIQRTEQGDSAMYLCASSLVEAYEQYFGPGTRLTVT.

In its sample, this clonotype was seen many times. The V call is TRBV2, the J call TRBJ1-2; possible D gene TRBD1, 6 bases. Trimming removed 3 bases at V and 3 bases at J, with 8 bases between. The V gene's germline CDR1 is SNHLY and CDR2 FYNNEI. This CDR3 region has 13 residues. The CDR3 DNA reads TGTGCCAGCAGTGACAAGGGGGACTATGGCTACACCTTC. It translates to CASSDKGDYGYTF.

The chain couples TRBV20-1 to TRBJ2-1; no reliable D call. CDR1 and CDR2 from the germline V gene are DFQATT and SNEGSKA (reference sequence). The CDR3 extends over 10 amino acids. Trimming removed 6 bases from V and 4 bases from J, with 4 bases in between. CDR3 region: CSAQYNEQFF. The CDR3, as DNA: TGCAGTGCCCAGTACAATGAGCAGTTCTTC.

Concerning this clonotype: One junction end disagrees with the germline gene, perhaps due to a read error. V and J are TRBV20-1 and TRBJ1-5; D is possibly TRBD1 (5 bases). Germline assignment: CDR1 DFQATT and CDR2 SNEGSKA (reference sequence). This CDR3 region has 13 residues. The CDR3 bases are TGCAGTGCTAGACGGGACGGAAATCAGCCCCGGCATTTT. It is translated as CSARRDGNQPRHF.

V usage is TRBV11-3 and J usage is TRBJ1-3, with no clear D. V gave up 2 bases and J gave up 7 bases, with 6 bases separating them. This CDR3 spans 12 amino acids. CDR1 and CDR2 from the germline V gene are SGHNT and YENEEA. CDR3 amino acids: CASSLQSNTIYF. The CDR3 nucleotides read TGTGCCAGCAGCTTACAATCTAACACCATATATTTT.

This clonotype was observed at least ten times. The V gene is TRBV27, the J gene TRBJ2-1; D is ambiguous. V lost 6 bases to trimming and J lost 0 bases, with 18 bases between them. The CDR3 loop spans 17 amino acids. The V gene's germline CDR1 is MNHEY and CDR2 SMNVEV (reference sequence). The CDR3 is CASSPALERSSYNEQFF. CDR3 sequence (DNA): TGTGCCAGCAGCCCAGCCCTAGAACGGAGCTCCTACAATGAGCAGTTCTTC.

The rearrangement links TRBV29-1 to TRBJ2-7; TRBD1 matches at 11 bases. The V gene's germline CDR1 is SQVTM and CDR2 ANQGSEA. Unmatched junction bases numbered 7, after V lost 6 bases and J lost 3 bases. The CDR3 totals 14 residues. The CDR3 nucleotides read TGCAGCGTAGACACCGGGACAGGGGGCTACGAGCAGTACTTC. It specifies CSVDTGTGGYEQYF.